The rows below give T cell receptor beta chains drawn from one sample of a study of T-cell reconstitution after alpha-beta-depleted transplantation in children. Each CDR3 protein gets one entry after TCRdb re-called the PCR reads with MiXCR. The table records about 540,000 distinct CDR3 sequences, around 19% of them present only once. Sample: PBMCs from the stem cell graft donor, taken from the stem cell graft. These receptors were collected from a human donor who donated a stem cell graft to a child with acute lymphoblastic leukemia. Each CDR3 is given with its conserved first and last residue. A D gene is named only where the DNA matches it firmly. For some rows the clone size is stated as once, few or many, or as a class when expanded; others skip it.

j_call	v_call	d_call	clone_size	cdr3_aa	cdr3_nt
TRBJ2-5	TRBV5-1	.	.	CASRPDEETQYF	TGCGCCAGCAGGCCCGACGAAGAGACCCAGTACTTC
TRBJ2-7	TRBV3-1	.	few	CASSSGGWRSSYEQYF	TGTGCCAGCAGCTCAGGAGGTTGGCGGAGCTCCTACGAGCAGTACTTC
TRBJ1-1	TRBV12-3/TRBV12-4	.	few	CASSFSGTNTEAFF	TGTGCCAGCAGTTTTAGTGGGACGAACACTGAAGCTTTCTTT
TRBJ2-7	TRBV12-3/TRBV12-4	TRBD1	few	CASSSETGVSYEQYF	TGTGCCAGCAGTTCTGAGACAGGGGTCTCCTACGAGCAGTACTTC
TRBJ2-1	TRBV12-3/TRBV12-4	TRBD1	few	CASSLGGTGAGNEQFF	TGTGCCAGCAGTTTAGGGGGGACAGGAGCTGGAAATGAGCAGTTCTTC
TRBJ2-7	TRBV10-1	TRBD2	.	CASSGRTSGNGAYEQYF	TGCGCCAGCAGCGGGCGGACTAGCGGAAATGGGGCCTACGAGCAGTACTTC
TRBJ2-2	TRBV18	.	.	CASSPRLPTNTGELFF	TGTGCCAGCTCACCACGTCTCCCAACGAACACCGGGGAGCTGTTTTTT
TRBJ2-6	TRBV7-3	.	.	CASARMGRISGANVLTF	TGTGCCAGCGCCCGGATGGGACGGATCTCTGGGGCCAACGTCCTGACTTTC
TRBJ2-7	TRBV5-1	TRBD2	.	CASSLVLAGGPNIYEQYF	TGCGCCAGCAGCTTGGTACTAGCGGGAGGGCCGAACATCTACGAGCAGTACTTC
TRBJ1-2	TRBV27	TRBD1	.	CASRPPDRGHIYGYTF	TGTGCCAGCAGACCGCCCGACAGGGGACATATCTATGGCTACACCTTC
TRBJ1-1	TRBV20-1	.	.	CSARDPSQGGTEAFF	TGCAGTGCTAGAGATCCGTCGCAGGGTGGGACTGAAGCTTTCTTT
TRBJ2-3	TRBV12-3/TRBV12-4	TRBD2	.	CASSLYSGSTDTQYF	TGTGCCAGCAGTTTATATAGCGGGAGCACAGATACGCAGTATTTT
TRBJ2-1	TRBV18	.	once	CASSLGMGHQFF	TGTGCCAGCTCACTCGGCATGGGCCATCAGTTCTTC
TRBJ2-4	TRBV5-1	TRBD1	few	CASSLDGTGGDIQYF	TGCGCCAGCAGCTTGGATGGGACAGGGGGAGACATTCAGTACTTC
TRBJ1-2	TRBV7-9	.	few	CASSMARGYGYTF	TGTGCCAGCAGCATGGCCCGAGGCTATGGCTACACCTTC
TRBJ2-2	TRBV18	TRBD1	.	CASAQGQGNTGELFF	TGTGCCAGCGCACAGGGACAGGGGAACACCGGGGAGCTGTTTTTT
TRBJ2-2	TRBV11-2	.	.	CASMPHWGDLNTGELFF	TGTGCCAGCATGCCCCACTGGGGCGACTTGAACACCGGGGAGCTGTTTTTT
TRBJ2-1	TRBV7-9	.	.	CASSLGGRTEQFF	TGTGCCAGCAGCTTAGGTGGCAGGACGGAGCAGTTCTTC
TRBJ2-2	TRBV5-1	TRBD2	.	CASRTSGRARGTGELFF	TGCGCCAGCAGGACTAGCGGGAGGGCCCGCGGGACCGGGGAGCTGTTTTTT
TRBJ2-1	TRBV29-1	.	few	CSVEDRSQTYNEQFF	TGCAGCGTTGAAGATCGTAGTCAAACCTACAATGAGCAGTTCTTC
TRBJ1-5	TRBV12-3/TRBV12-4	.	few	CASSRRGSNQPQHF	TGTGCCAGCAGTCGCCGGGGTTCCAATCAGCCCCAGCATTTT
TRBJ2-7	TRBV5-1	.	.	CASSLVPLTYEQYF	TGCGCCAGCAGCCTCGTTCCCTTAACCTACGAGCAGTACTTC